The 8 T cell receptor beta chains given below trace back to one sample, sequenced in a study of spatial heterogeneity in lung cancer. For these receptors, no antigen is known. Time point noted: sample taken at primary tumor resection. TCRdb reanalysed the 5' RACE reads using MiXCR and keeps one entry per CDR3 protein. The data contain over 6,000 distinct CDR3 sequences, about 14% of them singletons. General study results and limits: Counts of expanded intratumoral alpha and beta TCRs tracked tumor mutation counts.

The sequences come from lung tumor tissue, collected at surgery. The receptors were sampled from a male donor with early-stage non-small cell lung cancer.

This clonotype came up many times. Here the CDR3 DNA reads TGTGCCAGCGGCAACAGGGCCCATGGCAAAAACATTCAGTACTTC. It codes for CASGNRAHGKNIQYF. The gene calls are TRBV6-6 and TRBJ2-4; D might be TRBD1 (6 bases). The length of the CDR3 is 15 residues. V gave up 8 bases and J gave up 3 bases, with 17 bases separating them. Germline V lookup: CDR1 MNHNY, CDR2 SVGAGI (reference sequence).

The sample holds many counts of this clonotype. The genes are TRBV5-1 and TRBJ2-5; possibly TRBD1 for D (5 bases). V was trimmed by 2 bases and J by 1 base, leaving 15 bases between them. Germline CDR1 is SGHRS and CDR2 is YFSETQ. The CDR3 loop spans 16 amino acids. Here the CDR3 reads CASSLPRPGIQETQYF. In DNA form, the CDR3 reads TGCGCCAGCAGCTTACCGAGACCAGGGATCCAAGAGACCCAGTACTTC.

This clonotype is medium-sized (0.01 to 0.1%) in the sample. The genes are TRBV20-1 and TRBJ1-1, with 9 positions matching TRBD1. Germline trimming cut 4 bases from V and 5 bases from J; bases unmatched to any gene: 5. CDR1 is DFQATT, CDR2 SNEGSKA, per germline (reference sequence). The length of the CDR3 is 13 residues. The CDR3 sequence is CSATTGGKTEAFF. In nucleotides, the CDR3 is TGCAGTGCTACGACAGGGGGTAAAACTGAAGCTTTCTTT.

This clonotype was seen at least ten times. The V gene is TRBV28, the J gene TRBJ1-1; a possible D gene is TRBD1 (6 bases). In germline, CDR1 is MDHEN, CDR2 SYDVKM. V gave up 4 bases and J gave up 0 bases, with 12 bases separating them. The CDR3 consists of 15 residues. The CDR3 here is CASSSRTAMNTEAFF. The CDR3 nucleotides are TGTGCCAGCAGTTCCCGGACAGCAATGAACACTGAAGCTTTCTTT.

The chain couples TRBV11-2 to TRBJ1-1; 10 bases match TRBD1. Trimming cost V 1 base and J 6 bases; bases outside gene matches: 5. Germline V CDR1 and CDR2: SGHAT, FQNNGV. The CDR3 is made up of 15 amino acids. CDR3 coding DNA: TGTGCCAGCAGCTTAGTGGGACAGGGGCTCGCTGAAGCTTTCTTT. It is translated as CASSLVGQGLAEAFF.

This clonotype is labeled medium-sized. The V call is TRBV6-6, the J call TRBJ2-7; D not certain. This CDR3 spans 12 amino acids. V was pared by 5 bases and J by 2 bases, with 7 bases between. From germline, CDR1 is MNHNY and CDR2 SVGAGI (reference sequence). The CDR3 DNA follows: TGTGCCAGCAGTGCTACCCCCTACGAGCAGTACTTC. It translates to CASSATPYEQYF.

This clonotype was detected ten times or more. The V and J genes are TRBV20-1 and TRBJ2-7, with D possibly being TRBD1 (6 bases). V was trimmed by 5 bases and J by 1 base, leaving 12 bases between them. CDR1 is DFQATT and CDR2 is SNEGSKA in the germline V gene (reference sequence). The CDR3 totals 13 residues. The CDR3 DNA reads as TGCAGTGCTCTCGGGACATTGTCCTACGAGCAGTACGTC. Translated, it gives CSALGTLSYEQYV.

The chain combines TRBV12-3 or TRBV12-4 with TRBJ2-5, with 7 bases lining up with TRBD2. The CDR3 totals 15 residues. The V segment lost 1 base and the J segment 3 bases; nucleotides outside the gene matches: 5. CDR3 sequence: CASSLGGRREETQYF. CDR3 bases: TGTGCCAGCAGTTTAGGCGGGAGACGGGAAGAGACCCAGTACTTC.